A single sample gave rise to the 17 T cell receptor beta chains below, sequenced in a study of CD8 T cells in Susac syndrome. Random hexamers were used to reverse transcribe an amount of about 0.45 to 1 ug RNA. TCRdb re-called the immunoSEQ multiplex PCR reads with MiXCR, one entry per CDR3 protein. This table holds roughly 250,000 distinct CDR3 sequences, about 96% found once. Sequencing used CD4+ T cells from PBMCs. These receptors were collected from a human donor with Susac syndrome.

The CDR3: CASSTTGFGNQPQHF. CDR3 coding DNA: TGTGCCAGCAGCACCACAGGGTTTGGCAATCAGCCCCAGCATTTT. The chain is built from TRBV7-9 and TRBJ1-5; possibly TRBD1 for D (6 bases). The CDR3 runs 15 residues. CDR1 is SEHNR and CDR2 is FQNEAQ in the germline V gene (reference sequence). With 5 bases removed from V and 2 bases from J, the gap between germline ends came to 13 bases.

The chain carries TRBV10-3 and TRBJ2-1, with 11 bases that match TRBD1. The CDR3 has 14 residues. Losses at the gene ends were 6 bases for V and 7 bases for J; bases not matched to a gene: 5. Germline V gives CDR1 ENHRY, CDR2 SYGVKD. CDR3 bases: TGTGCCATCAGAAATGGGGACAGGGGGAATGAGCAGTTCTTC. This gives the protein CAIRNGDRGNEQFF.

The genes are TRBV6-5 and TRBJ2-7; 14 bases fit TRBD2. After removal of 6 bases from V and 5 bases from J, the junction contained 6 bases not matched to a gene. CDR1 MNHEY and CDR2 SVGAGI come from the germline V gene. The CDR3 is made up of 15 amino acids. The CDR3 bases are TGTGCCAGCAGAACCGGGACTAGCGGGAGACACGAGCAGTACTTC. It encodes CASRTGTSGRHEQYF.

This clonotype appeared once. The chain employs TRBV12-3 or TRBV12-4 and TRBJ2-5, with 12 bases aligning to TRBD2. There are 15 residues in the CDR3. V was pared by 1 base and J by 4 bases, with 1 base of the junction left unmatched. The CDR3 is CASSLEGLAGETQYF. The CDR3, as DNA: TGTGCCAGCAGTTTAGAGGGACTAGCGGGAGAGACCCAGTACTTC.

Note on this clonotype: The junction does not match germline at one end; this may be a read error. The chain employs TRBV7-7 and TRBJ2-1; a weak D match, TRBD1 (6 bases). The CDR3 totals 13 residues. Germline V lookup: CDR1 SSHAT, CDR2 FNYEAQ (reference sequence). This CDR3 is CASSARQASEQFF. CDR3 nucleotides: TGTGCTAGCAGCGCCCGACAGGCCTCCGAGCAGTTCTTC.

The rearrangement joins TRBV5-1 to TRBJ1-1, with TRBD1 matching over 7 bases. Germline CDR1 SGHRS, CDR2 YFSETQ. With 1 base clipped from V and 2 bases from J, the junction kept 5 bases outside the gene matches. The CDR3 consists of 15 residues. This CDR3 reads CASSLKPGGNTEAFF. DNA for the CDR3: TGCGCCAGCAGCTTGAAGCCAGGGGGTAACACTGAAGCTTTCTTT.

This clonotype was detected only once. This chain connects TRBV23-1 to TRBJ1-5; TRBD1 agrees at 8 bases. TRBV23-1 is classed as an ORF, of uncertain function. After removal of 8 bases from V and 3 bases from J, the junction contained 6 bases not matched to a gene. The CDR3 is made up of 14 amino acids. The CDR3: CASVDRGINQPQHF. CDR3 in DNA: TGCGCCAGCGTCGACAGGGGAATCAATCAGCCCCAGCATTTT.

CDR3 in amino acids: CASSVGSRTTDTQYF. The CDR3 nucleotides are TGTGCCAGCAGCGTAGGATCTCGGACCACAGATACGCAGTATTTT. The chain uses TRBV9 and TRBJ2-3, with unresolved D. Trimming took off 0 bases at V and 2 bases at J, with 10 bases between the two ends. Germline loops: CDR1 SGDLS, CDR2 YYNGEE. The CDR3 consists of 15 residues.

The V gene is TRBV12-3 or TRBV12-4, the J gene TRBJ2-5; 8 bases align to TRBD1. The V gene end was trimmed by 6 bases and the J gene end by 9 bases; junction bases not matched to a gene: 9. This CDR3 is built from 13 residues. The CDR3, as DNA: TGTGCCAGCAGGGGTGGACAGGGTCGGTCCCAGTACTTC. Translated, it gives CASRGGQGRSQYF.

The chain uses TRBV12-3 or TRBV12-4 and TRBJ2-1; D is uncertain. CDR3 length: 15 amino acids. Trimming shortened V by 2 bases and J by 1 base, and 9 bases separated the two germline ends. In DNA form, the CDR3 reads TGTGCCAGCAGTTTAATGGTGGTTTCCTACAATGAGCAGTTCTTC. Translated, it gives CASSLMVVSYNEQFF.

The chain links TRBV20-1 to TRBJ1-5, with 7 nucleotides matching TRBD1. Germline CDR1 is DFQATT and CDR2 is SNEGSKA (reference sequence). The CDR3 is 13 residues long. V shed 4 bases, J shed 4 bases, and the junction held 4 bases outside the gene matches. Written as DNA, the CDR3 is TGCAGTGCTAACAGGGGAGGGAATCAGCCCCAGCATTTT. As protein: CSANRGGNQPQHF.

The chain couples TRBV9 to TRBJ1-1; D is unresolved. This CDR3 spans 15 amino acids. Trimming took 0 bases from V and 4 from J, leaving 13 bases between them. Germline CDR1 reads SGDLS; CDR2 reads YYNGEE. The CDR3, as DNA: TGTGCCAGCAGCGTAGACAGCTCCGGTCTCACTGAAGCTTTCTTT. Translated: CASSVDSSGLTEAFF.

J is TRBJ2-2 and V is TRBV19, with D maybe TRBD1 (5 bases). With 7 bases removed from V and 2 bases from J, the gap between germline ends came to 14 bases. The germline V gene encodes CDR1 LNHDA and CDR2 SQIVND (reference sequence). This CDR3 is built from 15 residues. The DNA of the CDR3 is TGTGCCAGTATCCCAGGACACGATAACACCGGGGAGCTGTTTTTT. Its protein is CASIPGHDNTGELFF.

This clonotype was observed once. CDR3 DNA: TGTGCCAGCTCTTCGGGAGAGGGCACAGATACGCAGTATTTT. Translated, it gives CASSSGEGTDTQYF. The rearrangement uses TRBV12-3 or TRBV12-4 and TRBJ2-3, with D maybe TRBD2 (6 bases). Trimming took off 8 bases at V and 1 base at J, with 13 bases between the two ends. This CDR3 comprises 14 residues.

The chain recombines TRBV14 with TRBJ1-3; D unresolved. The CDR3 covers 13 residues. Trimming left V 6 bases short and J 0 bases short, with 6 bases between. Germline V gene data show CDR1 as SGHDN and CDR2 as FVKESK. DNA for the CDR3: TGTGCCAGCAGGGACTTCTCTGGAAACACCATATATTTT. Its protein is CASRDFSGNTIYF. The variable domain in full, with the rest retrieved from reference TRBV14 and TRBJ1-3, is EAGVTQFPSHSVIEKGQTVTLRCDPISGHDNLYWYRRVMGKEIKFLLHFVKESKQDESGMPNNRFLAERTGGTYSTLKVQPAELEDSGVYFCASRDFSGNTIYFGEGSWLTVV.

The chain carries TRBV25-1 and TRBJ2-1; TRBD2 agrees at 11 bases. Germline lookup yields CDR1 MGHDK and CDR2 SYGVNS. The CDR3 runs to 17 residues. Losses at the gene ends were 4 bases for V and 2 bases for J; bases not matched to a gene: 7. CDR3 amino acids: CASSGTGTSGPYNEQFF. The CDR3 DNA sequence: TGTGCCAGCAGTGGCACCGGGACTAGCGGCCCCTACAATGAGCAGTTCTTC.

The rearrangement links TRBV7-9 to TRBJ2-1; D is possibly TRBD1 (6 bases). This CDR3 comprises 12 residues. V lost 5 bases and J lost 12, with 14 bases in between. Germline assignment: CDR1 SEHNR and CDR2 FQNEAQ (reference sequence). The CDR3 loop reads CASSPPLGAQFF. DNA for the CDR3: TGTGCCAGCAGCCCACCCCTGGGGGCGCAGTTCTTC.